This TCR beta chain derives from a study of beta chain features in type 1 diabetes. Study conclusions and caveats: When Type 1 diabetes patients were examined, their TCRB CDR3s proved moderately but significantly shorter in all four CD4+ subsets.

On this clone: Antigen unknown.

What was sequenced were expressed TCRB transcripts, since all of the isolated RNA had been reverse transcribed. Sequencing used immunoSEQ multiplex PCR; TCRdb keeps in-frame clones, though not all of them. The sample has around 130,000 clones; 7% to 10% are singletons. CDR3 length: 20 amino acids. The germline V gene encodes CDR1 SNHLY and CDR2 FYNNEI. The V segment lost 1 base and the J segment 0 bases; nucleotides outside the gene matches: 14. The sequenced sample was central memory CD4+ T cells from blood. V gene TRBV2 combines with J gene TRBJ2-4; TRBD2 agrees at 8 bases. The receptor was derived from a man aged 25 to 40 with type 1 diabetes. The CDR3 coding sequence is TGTGCCAGCAGTGAAGGCCAGCGGGGGAGCGCTACTCTAGCCAAAAACATTCAGTACTTC. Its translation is CASSEGQRGSATLAKNIQYF. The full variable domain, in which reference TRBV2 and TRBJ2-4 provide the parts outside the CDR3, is EPEVTQTPSHQVTQMGQEVILRCVPISNHLYFYWYRQILGQKVEFLVSFYNNEISEKSEIFDDQFSVERPDGSNFTLKIRSTKLEDSAMYFCASSEGQRGSATLAKNIQYFGAGTRLSVL.